A selection of T cell receptor beta chains follows, all from one sample in a study of blood T cell repertoires in COVID-19. Sequenced by immunoSEQ multiplex PCR; TCRdb stores in-frame clones only, minus some. The sample lists about 140,000 clones, just over 85% occurring once. The sample consisted of peripheral blood. The receptor set was obtained from a woman in her fifties or sixties with acute or convalescent COVID-19. The CDR3 runs from the conserved cysteine through the conserved F or W. The order of the fields is J gene, V gene, clone size, D gene, CDR3 DNA, CDR3 protein. A D gene is named only where the DNA matches it firmly. Clone size is not always given. Where it is, it says once, few, many or a class for expanded clones.

>TRBJ2-3|TRBV11-3|-|TRBD1
TGTGCCAGCAGCTCCCCTGTCGGGACAGAGCAGTATTTT
CASSSPVGTEQYF
>TRBJ2-7|TRBV7-2|once|-
TGTGCCAGCAGCCCCCTCGCGGGCGAGCAGTACTTC
CASSPLAGEQYF
>TRBJ1-2|TRBV4-1|once|-
TGCGCCAGCAGCCAAGAGGGGACTACTAACTATGGCTACACCTTC
CASSQEGTTNYGYTF
>TRBJ2-5|TRBV9|-|-
TGTGCCAGCAGCGTTGGGGGGACCCAAGAGACCCAGTACTTC
CASSVGGTQETQYF
>TRBJ2-2|TRBV4-3|-|-
TGCGCCAGCAGCCCCTACGGAAACAGGGATCACACCGGGGAGCTGTTTTTT
CASSPYGNRDHTGELFF
>TRBJ1-2|TRBV12-3/TRBV12-4|-|-
TGTGCCAGCAGTTTAGGGCAGAACTATGGCTACACCTTC
CASSLGQNYGYTF
>TRBJ2-7|TRBV5-1|-|TRBD1
TGCGCCAGCAGCTTCTCAGGGGGCTCCTACGAGCAGTACTTC
CASSFSGGSYEQYF
>TRBJ2-1|TRBV24-1|few|-
TGTGCCACCAGTGGCCTGGGGGCCAGCCATGAGCAGTTCTTC
CATSGLGASHEQFF
>TRBJ1-5|TRBV7-2|-|-
TGTGCCAGCAGCTTGAGTCTCAATCAGCCCCAGCATTTT
CASSLSLNQPQHF
>TRBJ1-2|TRBV9|-|-
TGTGCCAGCAGCGTGTCTCAGGGGATAGCCTATGGCTACACCTTC
CASSVSQGIAYGYTF